A single TCR beta chain is shown here with its context. Its target is not known. Libraries were prepared by immunoSEQ multiplex PCR; TCRdb keeps only in-frame clonotypes and omits some of them. The sample carries 120,000 to 150,000 clones, over 85% recorded once. The sample comes from a study of T cell responses to AZD1222 COVID-19 vaccine. The germline V gene encodes CDR1 MNHEY and CDR2 SVGAGI. The CDR3 is 14 residues long. V lost 6 bases, J lost 4 bases, and 13 bases lay in between. The study, taken as a whole, reports: The donor group comprised mostly white British people and more females; the analysis possibly underestimated clonal diversity. Nearly half of the spike-specific TCRs reportedly recognize variant regions that carry no mutations. CD4 TCRs associated with vaccination spanned spike, dominating at 160-218 and 743-854.

The J gene is TRBJ2-1, the V gene TRBV6-5; D may be TRBD1 or TRBD2 (5 bases each). Specimen: peripheral blood, collected on day 0 of AZD1222 vaccination. This clonotype was sampled from an adult in good health. The CDR3 DNA is TGTGCCAGCAGCCGGCGAGGGGCGTACAATGAGCAGTTCTTC. This gives the protein CASSRRGAYNEQFF.